These 5 T cell receptor beta chains share one sample of origin, sequenced in a study of blood T cell repertoires in COVID-19. TCRdb's copy holds only in-frame clones and misses some; the assay was immunoSEQ multiplex PCR. This sample has about 390,000 clones, with around 87% found just once. The specimen sequenced was peripheral blood. These receptors all come from a woman in her fifties or sixties with COVID-19, enrolled during active disease.

The chain carries TRBV4-1 and TRBJ2-7; TRBD2 matches at 10 bases. The CDR3 runs to 18 residues. The V gene end was trimmed by 4 bases and the J gene end by 1 base; junction bases not matched to a gene: 13. Per the germline V gene, CDR1 is MGHRA and CDR2 is YSYEKL. The CDR3 loop reads CASSRGGKLAGTSYEQYF. CDR3 DNA: TGCGCCAGCAGCCGGGGGGGCAAACTAGCGGGGACTTCCTACGAGCAGTACTTC.

The genes are TRBV11-1 and TRBJ2-2; D unclear. CDR1 SGHAT and CDR2 FQDESV come from the germline V gene (reference sequence). This CDR3 has 13 amino acids. Trimming cost V 7 bases and J 4 bases, with 10 bases left between them. CDR3 DNA sequence: TGTGCCAGCAAAAATGAGGCCACCGGGGAGCTGTTTTTT. It yields the protein CASKNEATGELFF.

The rearrangement joins TRBV6-5 to TRBJ2-5; 8 bases are shared with TRBD2. Losses at the gene ends were 6 bases for V and 5 bases for J; bases not matched to a gene: 11. The V gene's germline CDR1 is MNHEY and CDR2 SVGAGI. CDR3 length: 15 residues. This CDR3 reads CASSQTRGGWETQYF. The CDR3 DNA is TGTGCCAGCAGCCAAACTCGGGGGGGCTGGGAGACCCAGTACTTC.

This clone was detected once. The chain carries TRBV2 and TRBJ2-1; no reliable D call. Looked up from germline, CDR1 is SNHLY and CDR2 is FYNNEI. Between the trimmed V and J ends, which lost 2 bases and 9 bases, there was a span of 5 bases. The CDR3 runs to 11 residues. The CDR3 DNA reads as TGTGCCAGCAGTGAACGAGGTGAGCAGTTCTTC. Protein sequence: CASSERGEQFF.

In this sample, this clone turned up once. Other DNA sequences from this sample encode an identical CDR3 as well. J is TRBJ2-1 and V is TRBV5-1, with a tentative D call TRBD1 (6 bases). The CDR3 is 12 residues long. The V and J ends lost 2 bases and 6 bases respectively, with 6 bases between them. Germline CDR1 SGHRS, CDR2 YFSETQ. CDR3 in DNA: TGCGCCAGCAGCTTACAGGGCAATGAGCAGTTCTTC. The encoded protein is CASSLQGNEQFF.